This TCR beta chain was sequenced for a study of blood T cell repertoires in COVID-19. CDR3 length equals 15 residues. V shed 5 bases, J shed 4 bases, and the junction held 6 bases outside the gene matches. CDR1 and CDR2 from the germline V gene are SGHAT and FQNNGV. This clone has just a few counts. In the original analysis: Using reference gene primer amplification, nucleated cell counts were estimated. Measured with immunoSEQ multiplex PCR; TCRdb has only the in-frame clones, and not every one. V and J calls and clone size follow that table, whereas D and trimming were derived from the DNA. The table shows some 130,000 clones, with 55% to 75% occurring only once.

The clonotype originates from an older woman with acute or convalescent COVID-19. This chain links TRBV11-2 with TRBJ2-2; 8 nucleotides line up with TRBD1. Sequenced: peripheral blood. CDR3 coding DNA: TGTGCCAGCAGCCGCTCAGGGGGCGGCACCGGGGAGCTGTTTTTT. This encodes CASSRSGGGTGELFF.